The 25 T cell receptor beta chains below all came from one sample that was sequenced in a study of tumor and adjacent non-tumor tissue in lung cancer. The template was RNA from unsorted bulk tissue. This non-tumor lung sample came from over 3 cm beyond the tumor edge. A modified ARM-PCR protocol with three rounds of nested PCR amplified TCRbeta. TCRdb reprocessed the multiplex PCR reads with MiXCR, giving one entry per CDR3 protein. The sample has approximately 100,000 distinct CDR3 sequences; over 55% are singletons. Source material: distant non-tumor lung tissue. The receptors derive from a man in his fifties or sixties with non-small cell lung cancer.

This clonotype appeared many times. CDR3 residues: CASSQEGGLDTIYF. As DNA, the CDR3 is TGCGCCAGCAGCCAGGAGGGAGGTTTGGACACCATATATTTT. The chain recombines TRBV4-1 with TRBJ1-3; D not resolved. Germline lookup yields CDR1 MGHRA and CDR2 YSYEKL. Trimming pared 3 bases from V and 8 bases from J, leaving 14 bases between. The length of the CDR3 is 14 residues.

Details on this clonotype: Likely a read error: the CDR3 ends without its conserved phenylalanine or tryptophan. The rearrangement links TRBV5-1 to TRBJ2-1, with 10 nucleotides matching TRBD2. V lost 2 bases, J lost 13 bases, and 9 bases stayed unmatched. In germline, CDR1 is SGHRS, CDR2 YFSETQ. This CDR3 spans 14 amino acids. The CDR3 region is CASSLAGGLSEQFL. The CDR3 bases are TGCGCCAGCAGCTTAGCGGGGGGGTTGAGTGAACAGTTCCTC.

This clonotype occurred many times. The V call is TRBV7-8, the J call TRBJ2-3, with D perhaps being TRBD1 or TRBD2 (5 bases each). Germline CDR1 SGHVS, CDR2 FQNEAQ. V was cut by 1 base and J by 5 bases, with 10 bases left in between. This CDR3 is built from 14 residues. CDR3 region: CASSLGGIGDTQYF. DNA for the CDR3: TGTGCCAGCAGCTTAGGGGGGATTGGAGATACGCAGTATTTT.

The chain uses TRBV29-1 and TRBJ1-6; no clear D. Trimming stripped 6 bases from V and 10 bases from J, with 16 bases between. The CDR3 length is 13 residues. CDR1 and CDR2 (germline): SQVTM, ANQGSEA. CDR3 bases: TGCAGCGTCCTCGAGTGGGTAGACTCACCCCTCCACTTT. Amino acids: CSVLEWVDSPLHF.

The chain joins TRBV6-6 to TRBJ2-1, with D perhaps TRBD2 (5 bases). V lost 10 bases, J lost 5 bases, and 15 bases lay in between. Looked up from germline, CDR1 is MNHNY and CDR2 is SVGAGI (reference sequence). The CDR3 spans 13 residues. The CDR3 spells CATRLGEDNEQFF. CDR3 sequence (DNA): TGTGCCACCAGGCTCGGGGAAGACAATGAGCAGTTCTTC.

This clonotype appeared a single time. The V call is TRBV6-2 or TRBV6-3, the J call TRBJ2-2; 7 nucleotides align to TRBD1. J gave up 5 bases and V 4 bases, and 7 bases lay outside the gene matches. From germline, CDR1 is MNHEY and CDR2 SVGEGT. This CDR3 has 15 amino acids. CDR3 coding DNA: TGTGCCAGCAGTTGGGAACAGGGACAGACCGGGGAGCTGTTTTTT. As protein: CASSWEQGQTGELFF.

On this clonotype itself: A much larger clone lies one base from this, so it may be a read error. The CDR3 region has the DNA TGTACCAGCAGACTCCTCTCCTACAATGAGCAGTTCTTC. Its protein is CTSRLLSYNEQFF. V and J are TRBV2 and TRBJ2-1, with D unresolved. CDR3 length: 13 residues. Germline V gives CDR1 SNHLY, CDR2 FYNNEI.

This clonotype was seen at least ten times. V and J are TRBV24-1 and TRBJ2-5; D tentatively reads TRBD1 or TRBD2 (5 bases each). CDR1 and CDR2 from the germline V gene are KGHDR and SFDVKD. This CDR3 has 15 residues. Trimming shortened V by 3 bases and J by 1 base, and 11 bases separated the two germline ends. The CDR3 is CATSDTRDGQETQYF. The DNA of the CDR3 is TGTGCCACCAGTGATACACGGGACGGCCAAGAGACCCAGTACTTC.

The chain is built from TRBV7-9 and TRBJ2-5, with 8 nucleotides matching TRBD2. The J segment lost 5 bases and the V segment lost 8 bases, leaving 16 bases of the junction unmatched. CDR1 and CDR2 (germline): SEHNR, FQNEAQ (reference sequence). The CDR3 sequence is 16 residues long. The CDR3: CASVGFTGGPLETQYF. DNA of the CDR3: TGTGCCAGCGTCGGTTTTACGGGAGGGCCTCTGGAGACCCAGTACTTC. The whole variable domain, remainder taken from reference TRBV7-9 and TRBJ2-5, is DTGVSQNPRHKITKRGQNVTFRCDPISEHNRLYWYRQTLGQGPEFLTYFQNEAQLEKSRLLSDRFSAERPKGSFSTLEIQRTEQGDSAMYLCASVGFTGGPLETQYFGPGTRLLVL.

This clonotype was observed a few times. This may be a read error, as it is one base from a much larger clone. J is TRBJ1-1 and V is TRBV6-2 or TRBV6-3; D possibly corresponds to TRBD1 (6 bases). Looked up from germline, CDR1 is MNHEY and CDR2 is SVGEGT. The CDR3 contains 14 residues. The CDR3 region has the DNA TGTGCCGGCAGACAGGCGGGCCGGGGCACTGAAGCTTTCTTT. Protein sequence: CAGRQAGRGTEAFF.

The J gene is TRBJ2-1, the V gene TRBV30; tentative D call: TRBD2 (7 bases). The CDR3 runs 16 residues. CDR1 and CDR2 from the germline V gene are GTSNPN and SVGIG (reference sequence). Trimming left V 5 bases short and J 4 bases short, with 21 bases between. The CDR3 DNA reads TGTGCCTGGGGATGGGGGGGCTTTCCGTCGTACAATGAGCAGTTCTTC. Protein: CAWGWGGFPSYNEQFF.

This clonotype was counted many times. This chain uses TRBV5-6 with TRBJ2-2; D is undetermined. The CDR3 is 14 amino acids. Between the trimmed V and J ends, which lost 4 bases and 4 bases, there was a span of 11 bases. Germline CDR1 is SGHDT and CDR2 is YYEEEE. Here the CDR3 DNA reads TGTGCCAGCAGCGTAGGACCAAGCACCGGGGAGCTGTTTTTT. This sequence encodes CASSVGPSTGELFF.

With respect to this clonotype: An end of the junction does not agree with germline; a read error may underlie this. This sequence joins TRBV7-8 and TRBJ1-2; D is undetermined. The CDR3 is 13 amino acids. Germline assignment: CDR1 SGHVS and CDR2 FQNEAQ. The CDR3 reads CATSSDKGYGYSF. The DNA of the CDR3 is TGTGCCACCTCCTCGGATAAGGGTTATGGCTACAGCTTC.

This clonotype was found once. Likely a read error: the CDR3 ends without its conserved phenylalanine or tryptophan. The chain combines TRBV5-1 with TRBJ2-7; D tentatively fits TRBD1 or TRBD2 (5 bases each). Germline V gene sequence: CDR1 SGHRS, CDR2 YFSETQ. This CDR3 contains 14 residues. CDR3: CTSSLVDTRDEQYS. CDR3 nucleotide sequence: TGCACCAGCAGCTTGGTGGACACTAGGGACGAGCAGTACTCC.

About this clonotype: A much larger clone lies a single base off, so this may be a read error. The V and J genes are TRBV5-1 and TRBJ2-7; tentatively, D is TRBD2 (7 bases). The CDR3 has 14 amino acids. Germline lookup yields CDR1 SGHRS and CDR2 YFSETQ. CDR3 sequence (DNA): TGCGCCAGCAGCCCAAGGGGGGGCACCTACGAGCTGTACTTC. Its protein is CASSPRGGTYELYF.

The CDR3 sequence: CAGSQQGSGANVLTF. In DNA, the CDR3 is TGTGCTGGCAGTCAACAGGGTTCTGGGGCCAACGTCCTGACTTTC. The chain is built from TRBV11-3 and TRBJ2-6; weak D call: TRBD1 (6 bases). The CDR3 has 15 residues. Germline V gives CDR1 SGHNT, CDR2 YENEEA.

On this clonotype itself: One end of the junction fails to match germline, which may point to a read error. This CDR3 is CASSLVAGDPNTQCF. CDR3 nucleotides: TGTGCCAGCAGTTTAGTAGCGGGAGACCCTAATACGCAGTGTTTT. This chain joins TRBV11-2 and TRBJ2-3; TRBD2 matches 9 bases. The CDR3 has 15 amino acids. Germline V gives CDR1 SGHAT, CDR2 FQNNGV.

This clonotype was observed at least ten times. The CDR3 DNA follows: TGTGCCAGCAGTGAAGCGGGTGGGGCAACAAACATTCAGTACTTC. Protein sequence: CASSEAGGATNIQYF. The J gene is TRBJ2-4, the V gene TRBV6-1; a possible D gene is TRBD1 (5 bases). The CDR3 is 15 amino acids. CDR1 and CDR2 (germline): MNHNS, SASEGT. Trimming took 0 bases from V and 6 from J, leaving 12 bases between them.

In the case of this clonotype: Sequence at one end of the junction differs from germline and may be a read error. The chain has TRBV12-3 or TRBV12-4 and TRBJ1-1; D is undetermined. The CDR3 spans 14 residues. CDR3 sequence: CASSFSGWSTGAFF. CDR3 coding DNA: TGTGCCAGCAGTTTTTCGGGCTGGAGCACTGGAGCTTTCTTT.

The table lists this clonotype with many counts. The chain carries TRBV5-1 and TRBJ1-2, with 7 positions matching TRBD1. The CDR3 is 14 residues long. The junction had 6 bases not matched to a gene; V was cut back by 4 bases and J by 3 bases. The germline CDR1 and CDR2 sequences are SGHRS and YFSETQ. The CDR3 DNA reads as TGCGCCAGCAGCATTACCGGGACAGACTATGGCTACACCTTC. Its protein is CASSITGTDYGYTF.

In this sample, this clonotype turned up many times. This chain links TRBV6-5 with TRBJ1-6, with D tentatively TRBD1 (5 bases). Germline assignment: CDR1 MNHEY and CDR2 SVGAGI. The V end was cut by 2 bases, the J end by 5 bases, with 7 bases between. CDR3 length: 14 residues. CDR3 loop: CASSYGGNNSPLHF. The DNA for the CDR3 is TGTGCCAGCAGTTACGGGGGAAATAATTCACCCCTCCACTTT.

There are a few counts of this clonotype. This may arise from a read error, as a much more abundant clone is one base away. The J gene is TRBJ2-5, the V gene TRBV7-8; a weak D match, TRBD2 (5 bases). Trimming pared 5 bases from V and 7 bases from J, leaving 14 bases between. CDR1 and CDR2 from the germline V gene are SGHVS and FQNEAQ. This CDR3 has 13 amino acids. CDR3 residues: CASSDSGLGTQYF. The CDR3 nucleotides read TGTGCCAGCAGCGACTCGGGGTTAGGGACCCAGTACTTC.

Of note for this clonotype: The junction and the germline gene differ at one end; a read error may be behind it. The rearrangement links TRBV20-1 to TRBJ1-5; 9 bases fit TRBD1. Germline-derived CDR1 and CDR2 are DFQATT and SNEGSKA (reference sequence). The CDR3 length is 16 residues. The chain's CDR3 is CSAYGQGMYSNQPRHF. In DNA form, the CDR3 reads TGCAGTGCCTACGGACAGGGGATGTATAGCAATCAGCCCCGGCATTTT.

This clonotype was found many times. This chain links TRBV12-3 or TRBV12-4 with TRBJ1-2, with 7 bases matching TRBD1. J was trimmed by 4 bases and V by 2 bases; bases with no gene match: 1. The CDR3 runs 13 residues. This CDR3 reads CASSLRDSYGYTF. In nucleotides, the CDR3 is TGTGCCAGCAGTTTAAGGGACAGCTATGGCTACACCTTC.

Note on this clonotype: A read error may explain this, as a much larger clone is one base away. The chain recombines TRBV12-3 or TRBV12-4 with TRBJ2-1; D gene unclear. The CDR3 loop spans 14 amino acids. V was shortened by 6 bases and J by 0 bases, with 9 bases between the two germline ends. The CDR3 here is CASRSQNSYNEQFF. The CDR3 bases are TGTGCCAGCAGGTCCCAGAACTCCTACAATGAGCAGTTCTTC.